These 16 T cell receptor beta chains came from one sample sequenced in a study of shared clonotypes between healthy human individuals. The repertoire was sequenced with immunoSEQ multiplex PCR; TCRdb's copy has only in-frame clones and lacks some. The sample shows 1.5 million to 2.5 million clones, less than 95% of them seen only once. The naive CD8 subset, CD45RO-negative cells positively selected for CCR7, excluded terminally differentiated effector memory CD45RA+ cells. Sequenced sample: naive CD8+ T cells sorted from blood. The receptors here all came from a man aged 18 to 29 in good health.

The chain joins TRBV7-6 to TRBJ2-7; 11 positions match TRBD2. Trimming removed 3 bases from V and 4 bases from J; junction bases left unmatched: 5. The CDR3 is 15 residues long. CDR1 SGHVS and CDR2 FNYEAQ come from the germline V gene. The CDR3 reads CASSFGLAGNYEQYF. The CDR3 bases are TGTGCCAGCAGCTTTGGACTAGCGGGTAATTACGAGCAGTACTTC.

The genes are TRBV10-1 and TRBJ2-7; 9 nucleotides match TRBD1. The V segment lost 3 bases and the J segment 1 base; nucleotides outside the gene matches: 4. The CDR3 covers 15 residues. Per germline, CDR1 WNHNN and CDR2 SYGVQD (reference sequence). The CDR3 DNA sequence: TGCGCCAGCAGTGAACGGACAGGGGAGTCCTACGAGCAGTACTTC. This encodes CASSERTGESYEQYF.

Of note for this clone: The same CDR3 arises from other DNA sequences in this sample as well. This chain links TRBV6-5 with TRBJ2-5; D remains ambiguous. V dropped 2 bases and J dropped 1 base, with 5 bases sitting between them. The CDR3 totals 13 residues. CDR1 MNHEY and CDR2 SVGAGI come from the germline V gene. The CDR3 DNA follows: TGTGCCAGCAGTTACGGCACCCAAGAGACCCAGTACTTC. Its protein product is CASSYGTQETQYF.

This clone was observed once. The chain joins TRBV7-9 to TRBJ1-2; D is uncertain. The V gene lost 4 bases and the J gene lost 7 bases, with 19 bases spanning the gap. Germline lookup yields CDR1 SEHNR and CDR2 FQNEAQ (reference sequence). The CDR3 has 15 residues. This chain's CDR3 is CASSSREIAMGGYTF. CDR3 in DNA: TGTGCCAGCAGCTCCCGTGAGATAGCTATGGGTGGCTACACCTTC.

The J gene is TRBJ2-7, the V gene TRBV6-5; either TRBD1 or TRBD2 may fit D (5 bases each). CDR3 length equals 14 residues. Germline-derived CDR1 and CDR2 are MNHEY and SVGAGI. Between the trimmed V and J ends, which lost 0 bases and 3 bases, there was a span of 9 bases. The CDR3 DNA sequence: TGTGCCAGCAGTTACTCGTGGGGGAACTACGAGCAGTACTTC. The encoded protein is CASSYSWGNYEQYF.

This rearrangement joins TRBV11-2 to TRBJ2-7; tentative D call: TRBD2 (5 bases). CDR1 and CDR2 (germline): SGHAT, FQNNGV. This CDR3 has 13 amino acids. V was trimmed by 5 bases and J by 3 bases, leaving 11 bases between them. For the CDR3, the DNA is TGTGCCAGCAGCGCGGACGGAGGCTACGAGCAGTACTTC. As protein: CASSADGGYEQYF.

The J gene is TRBJ1-1, the V gene TRBV6-1; D remains unclear. V was clipped by 9 bases and J by 1 base, with 18 bases between them. This CDR3 is built from 15 residues. Looked up from germline, CDR1 is MNHNS and CDR2 is SASEGT. In DNA form, the CDR3 reads TGTGCCAGTTACCCGGACCCCTGGGGGAACACTGAAGCTTTCTTT. Amino acids: CASYPDPWGNTEAFF.

This chain links TRBV6-5 with TRBJ1-2, with a tentative D call TRBD1 (6 bases). The germline V gene has CDR1 MNHEY and CDR2 SVGAGI. Trimming removed 2 bases from V and 6 bases from J, with 19 bases in between. CDR3 length: 16 amino acids. CDR3 DNA: TGTGCCAGCAGTTACACCAAAACAGGGATGGTTGATGGCTACACCTTC. Translating it yields CASSYTKTGMVDGYTF.

V usage is TRBV29-1 and J usage is TRBJ1-5, with D possibly being TRBD1 (6 bases). This CDR3 has 13 amino acids. Trimming pared 4 bases from V and 10 bases from J, leaving 17 bases between. CDR1 and CDR2 (germline): SQVTM, ANQGSEA. The DNA of the CDR3 is TGCAGCGTTGGGGACGGTGGGGGGGCTCCCCAGCATTTT. Translation gives CSVGDGGGAPQHF.

This clone was found a few times. Other DNA sequences in this specimen translate into the identical CDR3. The rearrangement links TRBV30 to TRBJ1-1, with no clear D. There are 11 residues in the CDR3. The germline CDR1 and CDR2 sequences are GTSNPN and SVGIG (reference sequence). The V end lost 2 bases, the J end lost 0 bases, and 1 base lay between the germline ends. The CDR3 here is CAWSLNTEAFF. For the CDR3, the DNA is TGTGCCTGGAGTCTGAACACTGAAGCTTTCTTT.

The chain is built from TRBV27 and TRBJ2-7; 7 nucleotides align to TRBD1. Germline V gives CDR1 MNHEY, CDR2 SMNVEV (reference sequence). The CDR3 extends over 16 amino acids. V shed 6 bases and J 7 bases; nucleotides not matched to a gene: 18. The CDR3 nucleotides read TGTGCCAGCAGCCTTCGTTCCCGGGACAGTTTTTGGGAGCAGTACTTC. Translating gives CASSLRSRDSFWEQYF.

The J gene is TRBJ2-1, the V gene TRBV25-1; D might be TRBD1 (5 bases). The germline V gene encodes CDR1 MGHDK and CDR2 SYGVNS. This CDR3 comprises 11 residues. Trimming shortened V by 8 bases and J by 10 bases, and 12 bases separated the two germline ends. The CDR3 loop reads CASGYTGEQFF. The CDR3 DNA sequence: TGTGCCAGCGGTTACACAGGCGAGCAGTTCTTC.

The chain is built from TRBV4-3 and TRBJ2-7, with TRBD2 matching 13 bases. Germline V gene sequence: CDR1 LGHNA, CDR2 YSLEER. There are 15 residues in the CDR3. Trimming cost V 5 bases and J 7 bases; bases outside gene matches: 8. CDR3 loop: CASSGGLAGDGEQYF. In DNA, the CDR3 is TGCGCCAGCAGCGGAGGACTAGCGGGAGATGGGGAGCAGTACTTC.

The chain has TRBV5-8 and TRBJ2-3; 7 bases are a match to TRBD2. Germline lookup yields CDR1 SGHTS and CDR2 YDEGEE. The CDR3 is 11 amino acids. V lost 3 bases and J lost 8; bases outside the gene matches: 0. The CDR3 here is CASSWGGTQYF. CDR3 DNA: TGTGCCAGCAGCTGGGGGGGTACGCAGTATTTT.

The chain links TRBV9 to TRBJ2-7; TRBD1 might be the D (6 bases). The CDR3 extends over 15 amino acids. Germline values: CDR1 SGDLS, CDR2 YYNGEE. The V end lost 0 bases, the J end lost 6 bases, and 16 bases lay between the germline ends. CDR3 sequence: CASSVGTVPEGEQYF. DNA of the CDR3: TGTGCCAGCAGCGTAGGGACAGTTCCCGAGGGCGAGCAGTACTTC.

This clone was seen a few times. V usage is TRBV6-5 and J usage is TRBJ1-6; possible D gene TRBD1, 6 bases. The ends were cut back, 7 bases at V and 10 bases at J, with 20 bases in the middle. The germline V gene encodes CDR1 MNHEY and CDR2 SVGAGI. The CDR3 has 15 amino acids. For the CDR3, the DNA is TGTGCCAGCACCACCCAAGGGGGGCGCGGATCACCCCTCCACTTT. It is translated as CASTTQGGRGSPLHF.